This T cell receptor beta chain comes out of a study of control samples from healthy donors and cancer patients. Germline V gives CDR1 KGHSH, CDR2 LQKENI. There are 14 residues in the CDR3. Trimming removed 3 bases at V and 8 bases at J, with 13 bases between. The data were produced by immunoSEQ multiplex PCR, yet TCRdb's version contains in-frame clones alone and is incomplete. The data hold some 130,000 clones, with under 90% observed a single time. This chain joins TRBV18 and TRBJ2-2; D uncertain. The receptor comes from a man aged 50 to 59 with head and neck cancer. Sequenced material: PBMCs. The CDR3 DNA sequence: TGTGCCAGCTCACCTCTGACAAGTTTTGGGGAGCTGTTTTTT. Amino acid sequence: CASSPLTSFGELFF.